The clone carrying this T cell receptor beta chain was picked up a small number of times. The sample comes from a study of shared clonotypes between healthy human individuals. The wider study: Per donor, CD8 memory used one plate, CD8 naive used two, CD4 memory used three and CD4 naive used three.

The assay was immunoSEQ multiplex PCR, and TCRdb's table has in-frame clones only and misses some. The sample contains about 2,200,000 clones, about 92% of which appear only once. The V and J ends lost 4 bases and 6 bases respectively, with 14 bases between them. Germline assignment: CDR1 SGDLS and CDR2 YYNGEE. CDR3 length: 14 amino acids. Selected positively for CCR7 and CD45RO-negative, naive CD8 cells excluded terminally differentiated effector memory CD45RA+ cells. This receptor was taken from a man younger than 30 in good health. Some clones in this sample may be carry-over from other donors' samples. The V gene is TRBV9, the J gene TRBJ1-5; weak D call: TRBD1 (6 bases). The specimen was naive CD8+ T cells from PBMCs. The CDR3 region is CASSPEGGTQPQHF. The CDR3 DNA is TGTGCCAGCAGCCCGGAGGGGGGGACTCAGCCCCAGCATTTT.